These 24 T cell receptor beta chains were all obtained from the same sample, sequenced in a study of radiation and T cells in renal cell carcinoma. Time point defined: blood 2 weeks post-SBRT. This sample's treatment: 15 Gy SBRT to primary tumor, nephrectomy 4 weeks later. The protocol was immunoSEQ multiplex PCR, while the TCRdb copy is restricted to in-frame clones and leaves out a portion. Of approximately 61,000 clones listed, about 80% were seen once; the top ten hold roughly 7.4%. The source material was blood, sampled from a patient whose treatment included radiotherapy and nephrectomy. The source is a man aged 55-75 years with renal cell carcinoma.

The J gene is TRBJ1-6, the V gene TRBV13; D gene uncertain. This CDR3 comprises 13 residues. In germline, CDR1 is PRHDT, CDR2 FYEKMQ (reference sequence). The germline V and J ends were trimmed by 0 bases and 6 bases, with 3 bases remaining between them. The CDR3 DNA reads as TGTGCCAGCAGCTTAGGCCCTAATTCACCCCTCCACTTT. Its protein is CASSLGPNSPLHF.

The gene calls are TRBV10-3 and TRBJ2-3; 13 bases align to TRBD2. The germline V gene encodes CDR1 ENHRY and CDR2 SYGVKD. The CDR3 totals 19 residues. V shed 0 bases, J shed 0 bases, and the junction held 6 bases outside the gene matches. As DNA, the CDR3 is TGTGCCATCAGTGAGTCGATGACGACTAGCGGGGGGAGCACAGATACGCAGTATTTT. Protein: CAISESMTTSGGSTDTQYF.

This clone was observed a few times. V usage is TRBV7-8 and J usage is TRBJ1-1, with D uncertain. Trimming shortened V by 5 bases and J by 5 bases, and 9 bases separated the two germline ends. The germline CDR1 and CDR2 sequences are SGHVS and FQNEAQ. This CDR3 is built from 12 residues. The CDR3 bases are TGTGCCAGCAGCCCCGGACTAACTGAAGCTTTCTTT. Its translation: CASSPGLTEAFF. Full variable domain (rest looked up from reference TRBV7-8 and TRBJ1-1): GAGVSQSPRYKVAKRGQDVALRCDPISGHVSLFWYQQALGQGPEFLTYFQNEAQLDKSGLPSDRFFAERPEGSVSTLKIQRTQQEDSAVYLCASSPGLTEAFFGQGTRLTVV.

The V gene is TRBV6-1, the J gene TRBJ2-5, with D perhaps assigned TRBD1 or TRBD2 (7 bases each). Trimming stripped 2 bases from V and 4 bases from J, with 14 bases between. The V gene's germline CDR1 is MNHNS and CDR2 SASEGT. This CDR3 spans 15 amino acids. For the CDR3, the DNA is TGTGCCAGCAGTGAATTGGGCAGGGGGGGAGAGACCCAGTACTTC. It specifies CASSELGRGGETQYF.

The rearrangement joins TRBV7-9 to TRBJ2-1; D call uncertain. V lost 1 base, J lost 1 base, and 8 bases lay in between. This CDR3 region has 15 residues. The germline V gene has CDR1 SEHNR and CDR2 FQNEAQ (reference sequence). CDR3: CASSLVKGSYNEQFF. In DNA form, the CDR3 reads TGTGCCAGCAGCTTAGTTAAAGGATCCTACAATGAGCAGTTCTTC.

V usage is TRBV21-1 and J usage is TRBJ1-1; TRBD1, as called in the table, went unchecked against the DNA. TRBV21-1 is a recognized pseudogene. The CDR3 is 15 residues long. CDR3 bases: TGTGCCAGCAGCAAAGGAAGGGGCGGGAACACTGAAGCTTTCTTT. Protein product: CASSKGRGGNTEAFF.

The V and J genes are TRBV19 and TRBJ1-4, with 10 bases identical to TRBD1. CDR3 length: 14 residues. Losses at the gene ends were 7 bases for V and 7 bases for J; bases not matched to a gene: 6. Germline CDR1 is LNHDA and CDR2 is SQIVND (reference sequence). The CDR3 here is CASTTDRGSEKLFF. The CDR3 nucleotides are TGTGCCAGTACCACGGACAGGGGGAGTGAAAAACTGTTTTTT.

The chain recombines TRBV6-5 with TRBJ1-2, with D perhaps matching TRBD1 (6 bases). This CDR3 is 15 amino acids long. The germline gives CDR1 MNHEY, CDR2 SVGAGI. V shed 6 bases and J shed 8 bases, with 22 bases lying between them. DNA for the CDR3: TGTGCCAGCAGACCTCCCGGACAGAACTGGGCAGGCTACACCTTC. It is translated as CASRPPGQNWAGYTF.

V usage is TRBV7-9 and J usage is TRBJ1-3; unclear D gene. The V gene lost 5 bases and the J gene lost 6 bases, with 17 bases spanning the gap. Germline V gives CDR1 SEHNR, CDR2 FQNEAQ (reference sequence). The CDR3 runs 15 residues. CDR3 sequence reads: CASSPKTRLSNTIYF. CDR3 DNA: TGTGCCAGCAGCCCCAAGACGCGTCTCTCAAACACCATATATTTT.

The rearrangement joins TRBV18 to TRBJ1-1; D perhaps matches TRBD1 (5 bases). V lost 3 bases, J lost 4 bases, and 15 bases lay in between. Germline-derived CDR1 and CDR2 are KGHSH and LQKENI. This CDR3 has 15 residues. The CDR3: CASSPPGLGSTEAFF. Here the CDR3 DNA reads TGTGCCAGCTCACCCCCGGGGCTGGGTAGCACTGAAGCTTTCTTT.

The chain has TRBV14 and TRBJ2-1, with TRBD1 as a possible D gene (6 bases). The CDR3 runs 11 residues. Germline loops: CDR1 SGHDN, CDR2 FVKESK. Trimming shortened V by 6 bases and J by 6 bases, and 6 bases separated the two germline ends. The CDR3 protein is CASRDSNEQFF. Written as DNA, the CDR3 is TGTGCCAGCAGGGACAGCAATGAGCAGTTCTTC.

This clone was picked up one time. The chain links TRBV4-1 to TRBJ2-1, with 10 bases fitting TRBD2. CDR3 size: 19 residues. CDR1 and CDR2 from the germline V gene are MGHRA and YSYEKL. With 1 base clipped from V and 0 bases from J, the junction kept 9 bases outside the gene matches. This chain's CDR3 is CASSQGGSGRPGSYNEQFF. The CDR3 nucleotides are TGCGCCAGCAGCCAAGGTGGTAGCGGGAGGCCTGGCTCCTACAATGAGCAGTTCTTC.

V usage is TRBV5-4 and J usage is TRBJ2-1, with 11 bases matching TRBD1. The CDR3 contains 15 residues. In germline, CDR1 is SGHNT, CDR2 YYREEE (reference sequence). V was pared by 4 bases and J by 7 bases, with 7 bases of the junction left unmatched. For the CDR3, the DNA is TGTGCCAGCAGCCGGGGGGGACAGGGGGTTAATGAGCAGTTCTTC. Amino acids: CASSRGGQGVNEQFF.

The genes are TRBV19 and TRBJ1-5; the match to TRBD1 covers 7 bases. CDR3 length equals 16 residues. The germline V gene encodes CDR1 LNHDA and CDR2 SQIVND (reference sequence). The V gene end was trimmed by 1 base and the J gene end by 1 base; junction bases not matched to a gene: 4. The CDR3 nucleotides are TGTGCCAGTAGTATAGCAGAGACAGGGAGCAATCAGCCCCAGCATTTT. Protein: CASSIAETGSNQPQHF.

The chain joins TRBV7-5 to TRBJ1-3. TRBV7-5 corresponds to a pseudogene. This CDR3 spans 18 amino acids. The CDR3 nucleotides read TGTGCCAGAACCGCCGGGATAGATGACCCGCCCTCTGGAAACACCATATATTTT. Translated, it gives CARTAGIDDPPSGNTIYF.

This chain connects TRBV5-1 to TRBJ2-1; TRBD2 matches 11 bases. The germline V gene has CDR1 SGHRS and CDR2 YFSETQ. V gave up 4 bases and J gave up 7 bases; unmatched junction bases: 7. The CDR3 runs 15 residues. The DNA for the CDR3 is TGCGCCAGCAGCACGGGACTAGCGGAGGGGAATGAGCAGTTCTTC. Translation gives CASSTGLAEGNEQFF.

As regards this clone: Other DNA sequences of this sample code for an identical CDR3. The chain is built from TRBV29-1 and TRBJ1-1, with D unresolved. CDR3 length: 13 residues. V was pared by 6 bases and J by 1 base, with 12 bases between. In germline, CDR1 is SQVTM, CDR2 ANQGSEA. The CDR3 DNA follows: TGCAGCGTAACCGGGATTACGAACACTGAAGCTTTCTTT. It translates to CSVTGITNTEAFF.

The gene calls are TRBV5-1 and TRBJ1-1; D ambiguous. Germline V gene data show CDR1 as SGHRS and CDR2 as YFSETQ. Trimming left V 4 bases short and J 0 bases short, with 13 bases between. The length of the CDR3 is 15 residues. The CDR3 sequence: CASSAYGELNTEAFF. The CDR3 bases are TGCGCCAGCAGCGCATACGGAGAATTGAACACTGAAGCTTTCTTT.

V and J are TRBV11-2 and TRBJ2-2; no clear D gene. The CDR3 sequence is 15 residues long. Germline-derived CDR1 and CDR2 are SGHAT and FQNNGV. Trimming took 4 bases from V and 8 from J, leaving 17 bases between them. Here the CDR3 DNA reads TGTGCCAGCAGCTCCGAATTGATGATGGATGGGGAGCTGTTTTTT. The encoded protein is CASSSELMMDGELFF.

Regarding this clone: Other DNA sequences in this sample translate to the same CDR3. J is TRBJ2-5 and V is TRBV10-1, with D perhaps matching TRBD2 (6 bases). This CDR3 region has 13 residues. Trimming shortened V by 8 bases and J by 8 bases, and 18 bases separated the two germline ends. Germline-derived CDR1 and CDR2 are WNHNN and SYGVQD (reference sequence). The CDR3 DNA reads as TGCGCCAGCGCCGGGCGGGACCTGGCAACCCAGTACTTC. This translates into CASAGRDLATQYF.

The rearrangement uses TRBV5-1 and TRBJ2-7; TRBD2 aligns across 9 bases. Losses at the gene ends were 0 bases for V and 3 bases for J; bases not matched to a gene: 4. In germline, CDR1 is SGHRS, CDR2 YFSETQ. CDR3 length equals 15 residues. The CDR3 is CASSLVAGEGYEQYV. The CDR3, as DNA: TGCGCCAGCAGCTTGGTAGCGGGAGAGGGCTACGAGCAGTACGTC.

The rearrangement links TRBV30 to TRBJ2-7; no clear D. The length of the CDR3 is 14 residues. Germline CDR1 GTSNPN, CDR2 SVGIG (reference sequence). V dropped 3 bases and J dropped 7 bases, with 19 bases sitting between them. The CDR3 loop reads CAWSFGTRNREQYF. As DNA, the CDR3 is TGTGCCTGGAGCTTTGGAACACGAAACCGGGAGCAGTACTTC.

This chain connects TRBV7-3 to TRBJ2-2, with a possible D match to TRBD2 (6 bases). V lost 5 bases to trimming and J lost 5 bases, with 15 bases between them. Germline V gene sequence: CDR1 SGHTA, CDR2 FQGTGA. The CDR3 has 15 residues. Here the CDR3 DNA reads TGTGCCAGCAGCCCTAGCGCCCAAAGGACCGGGGAGCTGTTTTTT. Residues: CASSPSAQRTGELFF. Full variable domain (outside the CDR3, taken from reference TRBV7-3 and TRBJ2-2): GAGVSQTPSNKVTEKGKYVELRCDPISGHTALYWYRQSLGQGPEFLIYFQGTGAADDSGLPNDRFFAVRPEGSVSTLKIQRTERGDSAVYLCASSPSAQRTGELFFGEGSRLTVL.

The chain uses TRBV7-3 and TRBJ1-1; D gene unclear. The germline V gene has CDR1 SGHTA and CDR2 FQGTGA. V was clipped by 7 bases and J by 2 bases, with 14 bases between them. The CDR3 is made up of 14 amino acids. The CDR3 loop reads CASKLGTTNTEAFF. CDR3 in DNA: TGTGCCAGCAAGTTGGGAACTACAAACACTGAAGCTTTCTTT.